These T cell receptor beta chains were read from a single sample in a study of CD8 T cells in Susac syndrome. TCRdb passed the immunoSEQ multiplex PCR reads through MiXCR, listing each CDR3 protein once. The sample consists of roughly 190,000 distinct CDR3 sequences, over 85% of them appearing once. The sequenced sample consisted of CD4+ T cells from PBMCs. These receptors all stem from a human donor in good health. Each CDR3 is given with its conserved first and last residue. A D gene is named only where the DNA matches it firmly. Only some rows state a clone size, as once, few, many or a class for expanded clones.

clone_size	d_call	v_call	j_call	cdr3_aa	cdr3_nt
-	-	TRBV7-3	TRBJ2-6	CASSTPGGRTASGANVLTF	TGTGCCAGCAGCACCCCCGGTGGCAGGACGGCATCTGGGGCCAACGTCCTGACTTTC
-	TRBD1	TRBV28	TRBJ1-3	CASNTGDRGNTIYF	TGTGCCAGCAACACAGGGGATAGAGGAAACACCATATATTTT
-	-	TRBV12-3/TRBV12-4	TRBJ1-2	CASSSLGGYTF	TGTGCCAGCAGTTCCTTAGGTGGCTACACCTTC
-	-	TRBV27	TRBJ2-3	CASSLGVAQSTDTQYF	TGTGCCAGCAGTTTAGGTGTGGCGCAGAGCACAGATACGCAGTATTTT
-	-	TRBV19	TRBJ2-5	CASGAGETQYF	TGTGCCAGCGGGGCGGGGGAGACCCAGTACTTC
-	-	TRBV6-1	TRBJ2-7	CASSSRNARRRSYEQYF	TGTGCCAGCAGTAGCCGGAATGCAAGGAGGCGGTCCTACGAGCAGTACTTC
-	-	TRBV5-1	TRBJ1-6	CASSLWRSGSLPLHF	TGCGCCAGCAGCTTGTGGCGGTCGGGATCGTTACCCCTCCACTTT
-	-	TRBV7-2	TRBJ2-7	CASSLGVAGYEQYF	TGTGCCAGCAGCTTAGGGGTTGCAGGTTACGAGCAGTACTTC
-	-	TRBV7-2	TRBJ1-4	CASSLEALFATNEKLFF	TGTGCCAGCAGCTTAGAGGCCCTCTTTGCGACTAATGAAAAACTGTTTTTT
-	-	TRBV19	TRBJ2-7	CASSPFGTGISSYEQYF	TGTGCCAGTAGCCCCTTTGGCACAGGGATTAGCTCCTACGAGCAGTACTTC
once	TRBD1	TRBV5-1	TRBJ2-2	CASSSLRDRGSTGELFF	TGCGCCAGCAGCAGCCTCCGGGACAGGGGTTCAACCGGGGAGCTGTTTTTT
-	TRBD2	TRBV10-3	TRBJ2-3	CATLPLAGGPDTQYF	TGTGCCACCCTTCCACTAGCGGGGGGGCCAGATACGCAGTATTTT
-	TRBD1	TRBV5-1	TRBJ1-2	CASSWTGPEGYTF	TGCGCCAGCAGCTGGACAGGGCCGGAAGGCTACACCTTC
-	-	TRBV27	TRBJ1-6	CASTEGSGRNSPLHF	TGTGCCAGCACCGAGGGGTCCGGGAGGAATTCACCCCTCCACTTT
once	-	TRBV6-5	TRBJ1-2	CASSYSREQGTNYGYTF	TGTGCCAGCAGTTACTCGAGGGAACAGGGCACGAACTATGGCTACACCTTC
-	-	TRBV7-2	TRBJ2-5	CASSPGGQGTQYF	TGTGCCAGCAGCCCCGGGGGGCAGGGGACCCAGTACTTC
-	TRBD1	TRBV20-1	TRBJ2-7	CSAKAGQAHTEQYF	TGCAGTGCGAAGGCGGGACAGGCGCATACCGAGCAGTACTTC
-	TRBD2	TRBV7-2	TRBJ2-1	CASSPGRGGPLNEQFF	TGTGCCAGCAGCCCTGGGCGGGGGGGGCCCTTAAATGAGCAGTTCTTC
-	-	TRBV5-1	TRBJ2-5	CASSSQGQETQYF	TGCGCCAGCAGCTCCCAGGGCCAAGAGACCCAGTACTTC
-	-	TRBV6-1	TRBJ1-5	CASRTGGARSNQPQHF	TGTGCCAGCAGGACCGGAGGGGCAAGGAGCAATCAGCCCCAGCATTTT
-	-	TRBV12-3/TRBV12-4	TRBJ2-3	CASSLLVRQAQYF	TGTGCCAGCAGTTTACTAGTCCGTCAAGCGCAGTATTTT
-	TRBD1	TRBV7-9	TRBJ1-6	CASSLRDSGTGANSPLHF	TGTGCCAGCAGCTTACGAGATTCCGGGACAGGGGCTAATTCACCCCTCCACTTT
-	TRBD2	TRBV4-3	TRBJ2-1	CASSQDPPGPGGAWNEQFF	TGCGCCAGCAGCCAAGATCCCCCAGGTCCGGGGGGGGCCTGGAATGAGCAGTTCTTC
-	-	TRBV18	TRBJ1-2	CASSSTTGFSYGYTF	TGTGCCAGCTCATCAACAACAGGGTTCTCTTATGGCTACACCTTC
-	-	TRBV20-1	TRBJ1-2	CSAIVGPELDYGYTF	TGCAGTGCTATCGTGGGGCCTGAGTTAGACTATGGCTACACCTTC
-	-	TRBV5-1	TRBJ2-5	CASSLAREKETQYF	TGCGCCAGCAGCTTGGCACGCGAAAAGGAGACCCAGTACTTC
-	-	TRBV7-2	TRBJ1-1	CASSLEGLGTEAFF	TGTGCCAGCAGCTTGGAAGGTCTGGGCACTGAAGCTTTCTTT
-	-	TRBV7-9	TRBJ1-1	CASSPFGQRGDTEAFF	TGTGCCAGCAGCCCCTTTGGCCAGCGGGGGGACACTGAAGCTTTCTTT
-	-	TRBV12-3/TRBV12-4	TRBJ2-3	CASSFRKATSTDTQYF	TGTGCCAGCAGTTTTCGGAAAGCGACGAGCACAGATACGCAGTATTTT
-	TRBD2	TRBV4-2	TRBJ2-4	CASSPMGGLAKNIQYF	TGTGCCAGCAGCCCCATGGGGGGGTTAGCCAAAAACATTCAGTACTTC
-	TRBD1	TRBV4-1	TRBJ1-2	CASSQGPQGPHYGYTF	TGCGCCAGCAGCCAGGGGCCACAGGGGCCCCACTATGGCTACACCTTC
-	-	TRBV10-2	TRBJ2-5	CASSAPRETQYF	TGCGCCAGCAGCGCCCCGAGGGAGACCCAGTACTTC
-	-	TRBV28	TRBJ1-2	CASSTVQTYGYTF	TGTGCCAGCAGTACCGTGCAGACTTATGGCTACACCTTC
few	-	TRBV19	TRBJ1-5	CASSFRSNQPQHF	TGTGCCAGTAGTTTCAGGAGTAATCAGCCCCAGCATTTT
once	-	TRBV5-6	TRBJ2-6	CASSLGNSPSGANVLTF	TGTGCCAGCAGCTTGGGGAACTCGCCCTCTGGGGCCAACGTCCTGACTTTC
-	-	TRBV18	TRBJ1-2	CASSPNLGRRGYTF	TGTGCCAGCTCACCAAATCTGGGGCGTCGCGGCTACACCTTC
-	-	TRBV6-5	TRBJ2-7	CASTPDGSYEQYF	TGTGCCAGCACCCCCGACGGCTCCTACGAGCAGTACTTC
-	TRBD1	TRBV28	TRBJ2-7	CASSSGTGFPGEQYF	TGTGCCAGCAGTTCCGGGACAGGGTTCCCGGGGGAGCAGTACTTC
-	-	TRBV3-1	TRBJ2-2	CASTSERRNTGELFF	TGTGCCAGCACCTCAGAGCGGCGAAACACCGGGGAGCTGTTTTTT
-	-	TRBV6-1	TRBJ2-2	CASSGVIDTGELFF	TGTGCCAGCAGTGGAGTTATAGACACCGGGGAGCTGTTTTTT
once	TRBD2	TRBV7-2	TRBJ2-7	CASSPRSGGAIDEQYF	TGTGCCAGCAGCCCCCGAAGCGGGGGGGCGATCGACGAGCAGTACTTC
-	-	TRBV20-1	TRBJ2-7	CSASQGGYEQYF	TGCAGTGCTAGCCAGGGGGGCTACGAGCAGTACTTC
-	TRBD1	TRBV7-2	TRBJ2-3	CASRPTGGRTDTQYF	TGTGCCAGCAGGCCTACAGGGGGTCGCACAGATACGCAGTATTTT
-	-	TRBV14	TRBJ1-2	CASSRDIGGGGYTF	TGTGCCAGCAGCCGAGACATTGGGGGCGGAGGCTACACCTTC
-	-	TRBV5-1	TRBJ2-1	CASSPRFEEQFF	TGCGCCAGCAGCCCGAGGTTCGAGGAGCAGTTCTTC
-	-	TRBV4-3	TRBJ2-3	CASSPGGSGTDTQYF	TGCGCCAGCAGCCCAGGTGGGAGTGGCACAGATACGCAGTATTTT
-	-	TRBV5-1	TRBJ2-5	CASNEGLRETQYF	TGCGCCAGCAACGAGGGTCTTCGAGAGACCCAGTACTTC
-	TRBD1	TRBV5-1	TRBJ2-1	CASSLWQGANNEQFF	TGCGCCAGCAGCTTGTGGCAGGGGGCGAACAATGAGCAGTTCTTC
-	-	TRBV29-1	TRBJ2-5	CSVGVREGGTQYF	TGCAGCGTTGGTGTGCGGGAAGGGGGGACCCAGTACTTC
-	-	TRBV7-3	TRBJ2-1	CASSLPGPLGETEQFF	TGTGCCAGCAGCTTACCTGGACCCCTCGGGGAGACTGAGCAGTTCTTC
-	-	TRBV28	TRBJ2-2	CASSILNSGSGELFF	TGTGCCAGCAGTATCCTAAATTCAGGGTCCGGGGAGCTGTTTTTT
-	TRBD2	TRBV7-2	TRBJ2-3	CASRSPGLVPDTQYF	TGTGCCAGCAGATCCCCGGGACTAGTACCAGATACGCAGTATTTT
-	-	TRBV5-6	TRBJ1-2	CASSWGVMDGYTF	TGTGCCAGCAGCTGGGGCGTAATGGATGGCTACACCTTC
once	-	TRBV29-1	TRBJ2-2	CSVDSRTYGELFF	TGCAGCGTTGATAGTAGGACTTACGGGGAGCTGTTTTTT
-	-	TRBV3-1	TRBJ1-2	CASSQDYGDGYTF	TGTGCCAGCAGCCAAGATTACGGGGATGGCTACACCTTC
once	TRBD2	TRBV7-9	TRBJ2-5	CASSPYEGLAGMGETQYF	TGTGCCAGCAGCCCCTACGAGGGACTAGCGGGGATGGGCGAGACCCAGTACTTC
-	TRBD1	TRBV6-4	TRBJ2-2	CASSPAEGAGGELFF	TGTGCCAGCAGTCCCGCAGAGGGGGCCGGCGGGGAGCTGTTTTTT